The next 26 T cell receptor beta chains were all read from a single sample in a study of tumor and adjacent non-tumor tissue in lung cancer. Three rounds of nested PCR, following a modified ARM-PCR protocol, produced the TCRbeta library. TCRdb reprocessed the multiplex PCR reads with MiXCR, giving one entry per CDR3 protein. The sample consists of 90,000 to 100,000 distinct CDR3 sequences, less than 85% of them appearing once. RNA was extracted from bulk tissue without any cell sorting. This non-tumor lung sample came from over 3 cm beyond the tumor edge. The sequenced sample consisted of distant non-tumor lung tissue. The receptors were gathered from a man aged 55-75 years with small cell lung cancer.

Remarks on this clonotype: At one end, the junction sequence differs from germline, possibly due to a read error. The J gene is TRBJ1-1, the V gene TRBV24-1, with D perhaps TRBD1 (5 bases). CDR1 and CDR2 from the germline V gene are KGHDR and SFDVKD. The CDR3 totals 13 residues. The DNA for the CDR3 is TGTGCCACCAATGAGGGACGGGGCACTGAAGCTTTATTT. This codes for CATNEGRGTEALF.

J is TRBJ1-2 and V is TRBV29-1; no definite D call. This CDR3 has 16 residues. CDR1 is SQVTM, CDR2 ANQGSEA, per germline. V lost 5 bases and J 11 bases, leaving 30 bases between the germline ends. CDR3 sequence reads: CSVYRGDLNFFSGYTF. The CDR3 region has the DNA TGCAGCGTTTACCGGGGAGATTTGAATTTTTTTTCTGGTTACACCTTC.

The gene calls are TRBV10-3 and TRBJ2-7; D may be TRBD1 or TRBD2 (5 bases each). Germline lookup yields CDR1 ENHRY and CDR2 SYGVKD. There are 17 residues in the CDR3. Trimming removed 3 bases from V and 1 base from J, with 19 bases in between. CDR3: CAISDPGRGKKSYEQYF. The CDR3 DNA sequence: TGTGCCATCAGTGACCCGGGGCGAGGTAAAAAGTCCTACGAGCAGTACTTC.

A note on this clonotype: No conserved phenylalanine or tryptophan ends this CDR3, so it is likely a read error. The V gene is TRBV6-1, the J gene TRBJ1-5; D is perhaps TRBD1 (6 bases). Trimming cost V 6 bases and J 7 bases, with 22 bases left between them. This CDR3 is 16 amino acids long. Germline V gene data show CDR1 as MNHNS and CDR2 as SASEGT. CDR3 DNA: TGTGCCAGCAGCAACCCCCTAGCTGGGGGCTCACAGCCCCAGCATTTG. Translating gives CASSNPLAGGSQPQHL.

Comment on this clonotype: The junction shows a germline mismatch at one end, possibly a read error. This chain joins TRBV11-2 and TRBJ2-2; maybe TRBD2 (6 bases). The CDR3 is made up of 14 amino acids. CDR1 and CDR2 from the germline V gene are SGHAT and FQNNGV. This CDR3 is CASIRLGGVGELFF. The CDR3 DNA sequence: TGTGCCAGCATCCGGTTGGGCGGGGTCGGGGAACTGTTTTTT. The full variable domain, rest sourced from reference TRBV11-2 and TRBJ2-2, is EAGVAQSPRYKIIEKRQSVAFWCNPISGHATLYWYQQILGQGPKLLIQFQNNGVVDDSQLPKDRFSAERLKGVDSTLKIQPAKLEDSAVYLCASIRLGGVGELFFGEGSRLTVL.

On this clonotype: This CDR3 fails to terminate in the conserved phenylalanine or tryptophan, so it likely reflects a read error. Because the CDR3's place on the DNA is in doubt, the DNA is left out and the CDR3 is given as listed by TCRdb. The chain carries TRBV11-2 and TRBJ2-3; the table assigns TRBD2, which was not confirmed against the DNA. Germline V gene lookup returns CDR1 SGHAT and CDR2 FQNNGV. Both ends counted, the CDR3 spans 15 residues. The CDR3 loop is CASRFFLAVDDTQFC.

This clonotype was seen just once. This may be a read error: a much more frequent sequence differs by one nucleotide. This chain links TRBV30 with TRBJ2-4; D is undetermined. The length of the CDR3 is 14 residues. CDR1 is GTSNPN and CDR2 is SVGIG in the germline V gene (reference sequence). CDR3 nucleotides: TGTGCCTGGAGCGCTATGACCCCAGGAAGCATTCCGTACTTC. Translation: CAWSAMTPGSIPYF.

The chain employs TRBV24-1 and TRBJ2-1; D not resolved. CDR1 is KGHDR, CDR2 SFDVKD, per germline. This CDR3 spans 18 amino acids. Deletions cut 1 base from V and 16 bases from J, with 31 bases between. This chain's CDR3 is CATSDFRIGLGSDNERFF. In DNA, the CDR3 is TGTGCCACCAGTGATTTCAGAATCGGGCTAGGCAGCGACAATGAGCGCTTCTTC.

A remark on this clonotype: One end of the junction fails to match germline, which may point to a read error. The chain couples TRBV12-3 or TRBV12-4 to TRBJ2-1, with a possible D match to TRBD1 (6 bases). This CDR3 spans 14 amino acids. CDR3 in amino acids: CGSTLWGRGGEQFF. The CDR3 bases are TGTGGCAGCACTCTCTGGGGAAGAGGGGGTGAACAGTTCTTC.

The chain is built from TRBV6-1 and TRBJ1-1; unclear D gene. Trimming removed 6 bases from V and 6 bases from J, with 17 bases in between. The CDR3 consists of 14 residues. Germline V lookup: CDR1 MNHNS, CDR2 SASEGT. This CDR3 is CASRVWVGTPEAFF. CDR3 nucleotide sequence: TGTGCCAGCAGGGTGTGGGTTGGAACCCCTGAAGCTTTCTTT.

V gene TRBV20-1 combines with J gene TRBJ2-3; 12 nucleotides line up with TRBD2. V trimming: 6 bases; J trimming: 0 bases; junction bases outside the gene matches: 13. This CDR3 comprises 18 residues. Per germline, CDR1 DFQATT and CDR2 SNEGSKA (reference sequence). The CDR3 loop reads CSAIVTSGRPYSTDTQYF. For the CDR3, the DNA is TGCAGTGCAATAGTTACTAGCGGGAGGCCCTATAGCACAGATACGCAGTATTTT.

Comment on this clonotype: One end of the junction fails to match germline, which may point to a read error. CDR3 region: CASSQVGKTQYF. Here the CDR3 DNA reads TGTGCCAGCAGCCAGGTAGGGAAGACCCAGTACTTT. This sequence joins TRBV11-2 and TRBJ2-5; D remains ambiguous. Looked up from germline, CDR1 is SGHAT and CDR2 is FQNNGV. This CDR3 contains 12 residues. Supplemented by reference TRBV11-2 and TRBJ2-5, the full variable domain reads EAGVAQSPRYKIIEKRQSVAFWCNPISGHATLYWYQQILGQGPKLLIQFQNNGVVDDSQLPKDRFSAERLKGVDSTLKIQPAKLEDSAVYLCASSQVGKTQYFGPGTRLLVL.

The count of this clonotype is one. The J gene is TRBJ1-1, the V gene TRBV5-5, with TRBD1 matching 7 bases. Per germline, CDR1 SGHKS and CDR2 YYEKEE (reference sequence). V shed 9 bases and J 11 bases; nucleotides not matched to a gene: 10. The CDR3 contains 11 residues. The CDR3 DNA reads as TGTGCCAATACTACAGGGGACCTCGCTTTCTTT. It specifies CANTTGDLAFF.

The CDR3 sequence is CANSYPLTPPSQRDISSYEGYV. Here the CDR3 DNA reads TGTGCCAACAGTTACCCCCTAACCCCCCCCTCTCAAAGGGACATCAGCTCCTACGAGGGGTACGTC. J is TRBJ2-7 and V is TRBV6-5; tentatively, D is TRBD1 (6 bases). CDR1 and CDR2 (germline): MNHEY, SVGAGI. The CDR3 spans 22 residues.

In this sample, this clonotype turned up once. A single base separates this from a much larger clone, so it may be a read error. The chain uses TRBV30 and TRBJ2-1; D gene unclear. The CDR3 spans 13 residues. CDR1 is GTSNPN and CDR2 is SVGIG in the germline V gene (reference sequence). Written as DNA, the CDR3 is TGTGCCCGGAGTGTAAGGCCACCCAATGAGCAGTTCTTC. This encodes CARSVRPPNEQFF.

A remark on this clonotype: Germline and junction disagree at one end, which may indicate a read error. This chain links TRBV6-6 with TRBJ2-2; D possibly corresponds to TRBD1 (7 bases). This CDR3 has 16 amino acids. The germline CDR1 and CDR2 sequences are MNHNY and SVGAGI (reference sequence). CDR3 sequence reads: CVSSQGRDLNTGELFF. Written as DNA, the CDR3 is TGTGTCAGCTCACAGGGGCGGGACCTGAACACCGGGGAGCTGTTTTTT.

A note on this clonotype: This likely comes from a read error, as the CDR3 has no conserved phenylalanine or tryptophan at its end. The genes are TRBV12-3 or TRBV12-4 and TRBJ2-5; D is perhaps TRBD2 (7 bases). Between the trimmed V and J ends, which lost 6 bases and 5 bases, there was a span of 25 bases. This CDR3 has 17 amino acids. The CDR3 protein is CASSPPVGGRDLETQYI. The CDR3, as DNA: TGTGCCAGCAGCCCCCCTGTCGGGGGGCGCGATCTGGAGACCCAGTACATC.

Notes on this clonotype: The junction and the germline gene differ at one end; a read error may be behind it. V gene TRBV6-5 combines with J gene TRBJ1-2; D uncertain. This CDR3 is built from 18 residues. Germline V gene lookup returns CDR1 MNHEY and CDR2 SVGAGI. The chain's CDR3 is CASSYSSEGLRANYGYIF. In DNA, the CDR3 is TGTGCCAGCAGTTACTCGTCGGAGGGCCTTAGAGCTAACTATGGCTACATATTC.

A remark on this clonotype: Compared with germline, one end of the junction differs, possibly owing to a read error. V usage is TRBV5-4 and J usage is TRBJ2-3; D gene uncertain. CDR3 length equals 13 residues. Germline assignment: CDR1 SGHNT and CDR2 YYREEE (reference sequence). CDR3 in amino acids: CAGSPLTTDTQYF. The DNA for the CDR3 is TGTGCCGGCAGCCCGCTGACAACAGATACGCAGTATTTT.

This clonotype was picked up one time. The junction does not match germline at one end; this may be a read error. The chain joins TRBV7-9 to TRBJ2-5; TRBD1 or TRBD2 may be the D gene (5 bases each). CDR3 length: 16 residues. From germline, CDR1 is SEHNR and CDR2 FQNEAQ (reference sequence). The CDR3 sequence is CTSSPPRGRVAGTQYF. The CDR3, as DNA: TGTACCAGCAGCCCACCTCGGGGCAGGGTGGCGGGGACCCAGTACTTC.

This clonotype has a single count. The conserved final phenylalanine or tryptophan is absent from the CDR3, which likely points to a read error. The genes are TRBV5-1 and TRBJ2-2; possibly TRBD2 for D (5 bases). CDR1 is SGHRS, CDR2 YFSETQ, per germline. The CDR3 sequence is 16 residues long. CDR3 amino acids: CASSFGAGENTGELFL. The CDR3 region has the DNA TGCGCCAGCAGCTTTGGCGCCGGGGAGAACACCGGTGAGCTGTTTCTT.

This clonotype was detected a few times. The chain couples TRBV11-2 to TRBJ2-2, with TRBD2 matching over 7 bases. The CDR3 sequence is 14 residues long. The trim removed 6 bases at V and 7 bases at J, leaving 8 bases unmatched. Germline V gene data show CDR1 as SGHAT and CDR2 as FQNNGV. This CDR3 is CASSLLGGVGELFF. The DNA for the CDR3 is TGTGCCAGCAGTCTGTTGGGAGGGGTCGGGGAGCTGTTTTTT.

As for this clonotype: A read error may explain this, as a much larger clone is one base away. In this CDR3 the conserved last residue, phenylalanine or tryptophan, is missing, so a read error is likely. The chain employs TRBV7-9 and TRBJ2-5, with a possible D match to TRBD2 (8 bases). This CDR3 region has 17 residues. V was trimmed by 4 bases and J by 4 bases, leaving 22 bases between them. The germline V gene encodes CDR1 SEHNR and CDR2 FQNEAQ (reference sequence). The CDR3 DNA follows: TGTGCCAGCAGCTCCGGGAGGGACAGTGGACCAGGAGAGACCCAGTACGTC. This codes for CASSSGRDSGPGETQYV.

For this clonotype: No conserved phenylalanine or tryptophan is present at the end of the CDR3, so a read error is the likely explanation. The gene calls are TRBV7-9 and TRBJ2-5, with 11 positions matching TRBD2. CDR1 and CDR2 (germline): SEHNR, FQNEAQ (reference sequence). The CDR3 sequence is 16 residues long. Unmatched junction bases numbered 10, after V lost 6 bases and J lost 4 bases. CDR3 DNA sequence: TGTGCCAGCAGTGCGGCTCTAGCGGGAGGCCTAGAGACCCAGTACTAC. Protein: CASSAALAGGLETQYY.

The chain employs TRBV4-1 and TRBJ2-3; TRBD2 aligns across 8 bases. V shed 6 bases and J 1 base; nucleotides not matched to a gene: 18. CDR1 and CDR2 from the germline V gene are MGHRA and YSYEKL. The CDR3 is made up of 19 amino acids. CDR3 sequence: CASSHNPGLGTRGTDTQYF. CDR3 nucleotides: TGCGCCAGCAGTCACAATCCGGGACTAGGGACTCGGGGCACAGATACGCAGTATTTT.

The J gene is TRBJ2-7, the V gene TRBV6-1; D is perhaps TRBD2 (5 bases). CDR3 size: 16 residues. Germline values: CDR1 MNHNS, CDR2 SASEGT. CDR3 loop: CVSSGRNTGPHYEQHV. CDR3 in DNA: TGTGTCAGCAGTGGGAGAAACACCGGGCCCCATTACGAGCAGCACGTC.